The T cell receptor beta chain under discussion was sequenced for a study of long-term antiretroviral therapy in people with HIV. Study-wide context: The oldest specimens predate the 2015 immediate-ART recommendation by about a decade. The study, taken as a whole, reports: The clones with expansion before ART were dominant in the repertoire at all time points. Repertoires with HIV possessed tighter CDR3 length spans than those of controls.

At least two post-ART and at least one pre-ART PBMC sample were available for each donor. A word on this clone: Its antigen is currently unknown.

The assay used was immunoSEQ (version v3.0), run at survey level. TCRdb keeps only in-frame clones here, not all; method: immunoSEQ multiplex PCR. The table records about 29,000 clones, more than 85% of them present only once. Germline V lookup: CDR1 SEHNR, CDR2 FQNEAQ (reference sequence). Trimming removed 5 bases from V and 1 base from J, with 14 bases in between. The CDR3 is made up of 15 amino acids. This specimen consisted of unsorted PBMCs, obtained 6.2 years after starting antiretroviral therapy. The receptor comes from a man aged 35 to 55 with HIV. The chain employs TRBV7-9 and TRBJ1-1; D may be TRBD1 (6 bases). The CDR3 reads CASSHPGARNTEAFF. The CDR3 DNA is TGTGCCAGCAGCCATCCAGGGGCCCGGAACACTGAAGCTTTCTTT.